The rows below give T cell receptor beta chains drawn from one sample of a study of T cell responses to AZD1222 COVID-19 vaccine. Only in-frame clones appear in the TCRdb table, and some are missing; sequencing was by immunoSEQ multiplex PCR. The table records roughly 150,000 clones, around nine tenths of them present only once. Sample: peripheral blood, taken 28 days after the second AZD1222 dose. Source of these receptors: an adult who received the AZD1222 COVID-19 vaccine. CDR3s include the opening cysteine and the closing phenylalanine or tryptophan. A D gene is named only where the DNA matches it firmly. Clone size is stated in some rows and not others, as once, few, many or a class when expanded.

j_call v_call clone_size d_call cdr3_nt cdr3_aa
TRBJ1-2 TRBV5-6 - - TGTGCCAGCAGCCCGGTTCGAGAAACAGGGATGGTCTATGGCTACACCTTC CASSPVRETGMVYGYTF
TRBJ1-2 TRBV24-1 - TRBD1 TGTGCCACCAGTGAGGCGACAGGGAACTATGGCTACACCTTC CATSEATGNYGYTF
TRBJ1-1 TRBV18 - - TGTGCCAGCTCACCCGGGGACTTTCTGACTGAAGCTTTCTTT CASSPGDFLTEAFF
TRBJ1-4 TRBV6-5 - - TGTGCCAGCAGCGCTACAGGAACTAATGAAAAACTGTTTTTT CASSATGTNEKLFF
TRBJ1-2 TRBV7-3 - - TGTGCCAGCAGCTTAGGCAGGGAATACTATGGCTACACCTTC CASSLGREYYGYTF
TRBJ2-1 TRBV5-8 - TRBD2 TGTGCCAGCAGCTATGCAGGACTAGCGGAGTACAATGAGCAGTTCTTC CASSYAGLAEYNEQFF
TRBJ1-1 TRBV6-5 - - TGTGCCAAGGGGGGGAGAATGAACACTGAAGCTTTCTTT CAKGGRMNTEAFF
TRBJ1-1 TRBV11-2 - - TGTGCCAGCAGCTCGGGACTTGTTGAAGCTTTCTTT CASSSGLVEAFF
TRBJ1-2 TRBV27 - - TGTGCCAGCAGTTTACAGGGGCCTAACTATGGCTACACCTTC CASSLQGPNYGYTF
TRBJ1-1 TRBV3-1/TRBV3-2 - - TGTGCCAGCAGCCAAGCCTCGGTTACAGCTTTCTTT CASSQASVTAFF
TRBJ1-5 TRBV27 - - TGTGCCAGCAACGCGGGTTATAGCAATCAGCCCCAGCATTTT CASNAGYSNQPQHF
TRBJ1-2 TRBV7-2 - TRBD1 TGTGCCAGCAGCTTAGTAGGGACAGGGGGTTATGGCTACACCTTC CASSLVGTGGYGYTF
TRBJ1-1 TRBV7-9 - - TGTGCCAGCAGCGAAGGGGACGGCCAGGACACTGAAGCTTTCTTT CASSEGDGQDTEAFF
TRBJ2-1 TRBV19 once - TGTGCCAGCCAGCTCTCTGGGTACAATGAGCAGTTCTTC CASQLSGYNEQFF
TRBJ2-1 TRBV14 - TRBD1 TGTGCCAGTAGACAGGGAAGCTACAATGAGCAGTTCTTC CASRQGSYNEQFF
TRBJ2-1 TRBV19 - TRBD1 TGTGCCAGTAGTATAGCCGGACAGGGGAACAATGAGCAGTTCTTC CASSIAGQGNNEQFF
TRBJ1-6 TRBV27 - - TGTGCCAGCAGTTCGGAGATCGGATCACCCCTCCACTTT CASSSEIGSPLHF
TRBJ2-5 TRBV6-5 - - TGTGCCAGCAGGCGATTCGGCCAGCCTCAAGAGACCCAGTACTTC CASRRFGQPQETQYF
TRBJ1-4 TRBV5-1 once - TGCGCCAGCAGCTCCAGGGGTGAAAAACTGTTTTTT CASSSRGEKLFF
TRBJ1-2 TRBV6-1 - - TGTGCCAGCAGTGAGGATTGGACACAGCGTCCGGTCTTC CASSEDWTQRPVF
TRBJ1-2 TRBV2 - TRBD1 TGTGCCAGCGGCTGGGACAGAGAGTATGGCTACACCTTC CASGWDREYGYTF
TRBJ2-1 TRBV7-2 - TRBD2 TGTGCCAGCAGCCCCGGGACTAGCGGGAGGGCGGGCAATGAGCAGTTCTTC CASSPGTSGRAGNEQFF
TRBJ2-3 TRBV2 - - TGTGCCAGCAGGCCCGGGAATTCCTGGATATCAGATACGCAGTATTTT CASRPGNSWISDTQYF
TRBJ2-1 TRBV21-1 - - TGTGCCAGCAGCATTGCAACTAGCGGGCTCTACAATGAGCAGTTCTTC CASSIATSGLYNEQFF
TRBJ2-7 TRBV19 few TRBD2 TGTGCCAGTAACACAGGGACTAGCGGGAGGGCAAGCGAGCAGTACTTC CASNTGTSGRASEQYF
TRBJ2-1 TRBV7-2 - TRBD2 TGTGCCAGCAGCTCTAGCGGGGGCTACAACAATGAGCAGTTCTTC CASSSSGGYNNEQFF
TRBJ2-5 TRBV6-2/TRBV6-3 - TRBD1 TGTGCCAGCAGCACGTCAGGGGGCGGGCAAGAGACCCAGTACTTC CASSTSGGGQETQYF
TRBJ1-6 TRBV19 - TRBD1 TGTGCCAGTAGTATCCGGACAGGGGCAAATAATTCACCCCTCCACTTT CASSIRTGANNSPLHF
TRBJ1-2 TRBV6-1 - TRBD1 TGTGCCAGCAGTGAGTACAGGGGCGGCTATGGCTACACCTTC CASSEYRGGYGYTF
TRBJ1-1 TRBV14 - - TGTGCCAGCACCCAGGACATCGGGGACCCTGAAGCTTTCTTT CASTQDIGDPEAFF
TRBJ1-3 TRBV6-6 once - TGTGCCAGCAGATCAAGGGGAGACGGAAACACCATATATTTT CASRSRGDGNTIYF
TRBJ1-2 TRBV10-3 - TRBD1 TGTGCCTCACTTGAGGGGACAGGCCTTTACTATGGCTACACCTTC CASLEGTGLYYGYTF
TRBJ1-4 TRBV7-9 once TRBD1 TGTGCCAGCAGCTTAGGGGACAGAGTTGCAACTAATGAAAAACTGTTTTTT CASSLGDRVATNEKLFF
TRBJ2-1 TRBV24-1 - - TGTGCCACCAGTGACGGTTCAGTAGGGGAGCAGTTCTTC CATSDGSVGEQFF
TRBJ2-5 TRBV9 - - TGTGCCAGCAGCCCTACTCCAGGGGACCAAGAGACCCAGTACTTC CASSPTPGDQETQYF
TRBJ1-2 TRBV2 - - TGTGCCAGCAGCCCAAGAGGAGGGACCTATGGCTACACCTTC CASSPRGGTYGYTF
TRBJ2-2 TRBV7-6 - TRBD1 TGTGCCAGCAGCCTTGGGACAGAAAACACCGGGGAGCTGTTTTTT CASSLGTENTGELFF
TRBJ1-5 TRBV7-2 - - TGTGCCAGCAGCCGGGGGGAAAGGCCCCAGCATTTT CASSRGERPQHF